The rows below give T cell receptor beta chains drawn from one sample of a study of cytomegalovirus exposure and HLA in healthy donors. The assay was immunoSEQ multiplex PCR, and TCRdb's table has in-frame clones only and misses some. Among under 75,000 clones listed, nearly 95% were seen once. What was sequenced was PBMCs. The receptor source for this set is a man in his late teens or twenties in good health and CMV-seropositive. The CDR3 runs from the conserved cysteine through the conserved F or W. Fields, in order: J gene, V gene, D gene, clone size, CDR3 protein, CDR3 DNA. D genes are given only for firm matches. The listing skips clone size in some rows; elsewhere it reads once, few, many or a size class.

j_gene: TRBJ2-3; v_gene: TRBV29-1; d_gene: NA; abundance: NA; CDR3aa: CSVEPGLGDTQYF; CDR3nt: TGCAGCGTTGAGCCAGGGCTAGGAGATACGCAGTATTTT
j_gene: TRBJ2-1; v_gene: TRBV19; d_gene: TRBD1; abundance: NA; CDR3aa: CASSVQGYEQFF; CDR3nt: TGTGCCAGTAGTGTACAGGGGTATGAGCAGTTCTTC
j_gene: TRBJ2-2; v_gene: TRBV11-2; d_gene: TRBD1; abundance: NA; CDR3aa: CASRIGTAQFTGELFF; CDR3nt: TGTGCCAGCAGGATAGGGACAGCTCAATTTACCGGGGAGCTGTTTTTT
j_gene: TRBJ2-3; v_gene: TRBV30; d_gene: TRBD2; abundance: NA; CDR3aa: CAWSLAGVDTQYF; CDR3nt: TGTGCCTGGAGCCTAGCGGGAGTGGATACGCAGTATTTT
j_gene: TRBJ1-2; v_gene: TRBV5-1; d_gene: NA; abundance: NA; CDR3aa: CASSFVGQTYGYTF; CDR3nt: TGCGCCAGCAGCTTCGTAGGACAGACCTATGGCTACACCTTC
j_gene: TRBJ2-3; v_gene: TRBV7-2; d_gene: NA; abundance: NA; CDR3aa: CASSFSGDVPDTQYF; CDR3nt: TGTGCCAGCAGCTTTTCAGGTGACGTACCAGATACGCAGTATTTT
j_gene: TRBJ2-5; v_gene: TRBV29-1; d_gene: NA; abundance: NA; CDR3aa: CSAEGVGQIVGTQYF; CDR3nt: TGCAGCGCCGAAGGGGTAGGACAGATAGTCGGGACCCAGTACTTC
j_gene: TRBJ2-7; v_gene: TRBV5-1; d_gene: TRBD2; abundance: NA; CDR3aa: CASSTRTSGRSAGEQYF; CDR3nt: TGCGCCAGCAGCACCCGGACTAGCGGGAGATCAGCAGGTGAGCAGTACTTC
j_gene: TRBJ1-3; v_gene: TRBV5-5; d_gene: NA; abundance: once; CDR3aa: CASSPPGAGNTIYF; CDR3nt: TGTGCCAGCAGCCCCCCGGGGGCTGGAAACACCATATATTTT
j_gene: TRBJ2-7; v_gene: TRBV6-6; d_gene: TRBD2; abundance: NA; CDR3aa: CASSYGLAGPPEQYF; CDR3nt: TGTGCCAGCAGTTACGGACTAGCGGGACCCCCCGAGCAGTACTTC